Below, 31 T cell receptor beta chains from the same sample are listed, as sequenced in a study of cytomegalovirus exposure and HLA in healthy donors. 13 Jbeta primers and 60 Vbeta primers were used for the PCR. Using immunoSEQ multiplex PCR, the repertoire was profiled, and TCRdb retains in-frame clones only, with some absent. The listing contains approximately 170,000 clones. Sequenced material: PBMCs. The receptors here all came from a young woman in good health and CMV-seropositive.

V and J are TRBV7-9 and TRBJ2-3, with 13 bases lining up with TRBD2. Germline V gene lookup returns CDR1 SEHNR and CDR2 FQNEAQ (reference sequence). V lost 4 bases to trimming and J lost 1 base; unmatched junction nucleotides: 5. CDR3 length: 17 residues. The CDR3 DNA reads TGTGCCAGCAGCTCCGGTGGACTAGCGGGGGGCACAGATACGCAGTATTTT. Translating it yields CASSSGGLAGGTDTQYF.

V and J are TRBV25-1 and TRBJ2-5; a weak D match, TRBD1 (5 bases). There are 14 residues in the CDR3. Trimming took off 2 bases at V and 5 bases at J, with 12 bases between the two ends. Germline V gene sequence: CDR1 MGHDK, CDR2 SYGVNS. The CDR3 here is CASSEGRGGETQYF. DNA for the CDR3: TGTGCCAGCAGTGAAGGAAGGGGTGGCGAGACCCAGTACTTC.

The rearrangement joins TRBV18 to TRBJ2-1; 8 positions match TRBD1. This CDR3 is built from 15 residues. V lost 5 bases, J lost 2 bases, and 5 bases stayed unmatched. Germline V gene sequence: CDR1 KGHSH, CDR2 LQKENI. CDR3 nucleotides: TGTGCCAGCTCATCCTCAGGGGGCGCCTACAATGAGCAGTTCTTC. Translated: CASSSSGGAYNEQFF.

The rearrangement uses TRBV29-1 and TRBJ2-5; 7 bases line up with TRBD1. The J call may be in error: the DNA end matches TRBJ2-7 better. Germline CDR1 and CDR2: SQVTM and ANQGSEA. There are 13 residues in the CDR3. The CDR3 sequence: CSVVGGLSYEQYF. In DNA, the CDR3 is TGCAGCGTTGTAGGGGGCCTGTCCTACGAGCAGTACTTC.

The chain combines TRBV6-6 with TRBJ2-6; 7 nucleotides line up with TRBD1. The trim removed 5 bases at V and 3 bases at J, leaving 4 bases unmatched. Germline V gene data show CDR1 as MNHNY and CDR2 as SVGAGI (reference sequence). The CDR3 has 15 residues. The CDR3 nucleotides read TGTGCCAGCAGTCACAGGGGTGGTGGGGCCAACGTCCTGACTTTC. This sequence encodes CASSHRGGGANVLTF.

V usage is TRBV7-9 and J usage is TRBJ2-1; 11 nucleotides line up with TRBD2. The germline V gene has CDR1 SEHNR and CDR2 FQNEAQ (reference sequence). V dropped 3 bases and J dropped 0; count of bases not matched to a gene: 10. The CDR3 totals 19 residues. Here the CDR3 reads CASSFISGRAESSYNEQFF. The DNA for the CDR3 is TGTGCCAGCAGCTTTATTAGCGGGAGGGCCGAGAGCTCCTACAATGAGCAGTTCTTC.

V and J are TRBV30 and TRBJ2-3; TRBD2 is a possible D gene (6 bases). The CDR3 length is 11 residues. Germline CDR1 is GTSNPN and CDR2 is SVGIG (reference sequence). V was shortened by 2 bases and J by 14 bases, with 14 bases between the two germline ends. The CDR3 loop reads CAWSRLVDLYF. The CDR3 coding sequence is TGTGCCTGGAGTAGACTAGTAGATCTGTATTTT.

The chain recombines TRBV7-2 with TRBJ2-7; 7 bases line up with TRBD2. This CDR3 is 15 amino acids long. The V and J ends lost 5 bases and 5 bases, in that order; junction bases with no gene match: 12. Germline V CDR1 and CDR2: SGHTA, FQGNSA. The CDR3 is CASSIQRGGNDEQYF. The DNA for the CDR3 is TGTGCCAGCAGCATCCAGCGGGGAGGTAACGACGAGCAGTACTTC.

The chain's CDR3 is CASSAGTGAGAFF. As DNA, the CDR3 is TGTGCCAGCAGCGCTGGGACAGGGGCAGGAGCTTTCTTT. J is TRBJ1-1 and V is TRBV5-6; 10 nucleotides align to TRBD1. Unmatched junction bases numbered 7, after V lost 4 bases and J lost 10 bases. CDR3 size: 13 residues. Germline values: CDR1 SGHDT, CDR2 YYEEEE.

This sequence joins TRBV7-9 and TRBJ2-5; TRBD2 matches 10 bases. V was clipped by 6 bases and J by 2 bases; unmatched bases: 9. This CDR3 has 16 amino acids. The germline V gene encodes CDR1 SEHNR and CDR2 FQNEAQ (reference sequence). CDR3 residues: CASRPSGRKGQETQYF. The CDR3 coding sequence is TGTGCCAGCAGGCCTAGCGGGAGAAAAGGGCAAGAGACCCAGTACTTC.

The rearrangement uses TRBV6-1 and TRBJ2-5; 7 bases align to TRBD1. The end of the DNA aligns better with TRBJ2-7, so the J call may be wrong. The germline CDR1 and CDR2 sequences are MNHNS and SASEGT. This CDR3 is built from 13 residues. CDR3 loop: CASNRGRAYEQYF. The CDR3 nucleotides are TGTGCCAGCAACAGGGGTCGTGCCTACGAGCAGTACTTC.

The chain carries TRBV15 and TRBJ2-1; 10 positions match TRBD2. The CDR3 contains 16 residues. With V trimmed by 3 bases and J by 7 bases, 9 bases remained unmatched. CDR1 is LNHNV and CDR2 is YYDKDF in the germline V gene (reference sequence). The CDR3 protein is CATSSLGASGSNEQFF. The CDR3 region has the DNA TGTGCCACCAGCAGCCTCGGGGCTAGCGGGAGTAATGAGCAGTTCTTC.

This chain connects TRBV6-5 to TRBJ2-3; no clear D gene. Between the trimmed V and J ends, which lost 8 bases and 1 base, there was a span of 10 bases. The germline CDR1 and CDR2 sequences are MNHEY and SVGAGI. CDR3 length: 13 amino acids. The CDR3 protein is CASRVTGTDTQYF. DNA for the CDR3: TGTGCCAGCCGGGTGACTGGCACAGATACGCAGTATTTT.

The chain is built from TRBV4-3 and TRBJ2-5, with TRBD2 identical over 11 bases. CDR1 and CDR2 (germline): LGHNA, YSLEER. V trimming: 7 bases; J trimming: 6 bases; junction bases outside the gene matches: 10. The CDR3 covers 15 residues. CDR3 DNA: TGCGCCAGCACCAATCCGGGACTAGCGGCTAAGACCCAGTACTTC. Residues: CASTNPGLAAKTQYF.

The rearrangement joins TRBV29-1 to TRBJ2-7; maybe TRBD2 (7 bases). V lost 4 bases to trimming and J lost 4 bases, with 20 bases between them. The CDR3 is 15 amino acids. The germline V gene has CDR1 SQVTM and CDR2 ANQGSEA. The CDR3 loop reads CSVADSWGGRYEQYF. CDR3 sequence (DNA): TGCAGCGTTGCGGACTCCTGGGGGGGCAGATACGAGCAGTACTTC.

The gene calls are TRBV5-6 and TRBJ2-5; 9 bases align to TRBD1. Germline V gives CDR1 SGHDT, CDR2 YYEEEE. J gave up 6 bases and V 5 bases, and 14 bases lay outside the gene matches. The CDR3 contains 16 residues. As DNA, the CDR3 is TGTGCCAGCAGAGAAACCGGGACAGGGACCATACAGACCCAGTACTTC. Its protein product is CASRETGTGTIQTQYF.

V usage is TRBV29-1 and J usage is TRBJ2-5; D not resolved. V lost 0 bases and J lost 1, with 6 bases in between. Germline V gene data show CDR1 as SQVTM and CDR2 as ANQGSEA. The CDR3 totals 13 residues. The CDR3 sequence is CSVEEELQETQYF. The CDR3 DNA reads as TGCAGCGTTGAAGAAGAACTCCAAGAGACCCAGTACTTC.

This sequence joins TRBV5-1 and TRBJ1-1; D may be TRBD1 (6 bases). Germline V gene sequence: CDR1 SGHRS, CDR2 YFSETQ. V dropped 3 bases and J dropped 7 bases, with 16 bases sitting between them. The CDR3 has 14 amino acids. CDR3 nucleotides: TGCGCCAGCAGCTACCTCTTACAGGGTCTTGAAGCTTTCTTT. Protein sequence: CASSYLLQGLEAFF.

V gene TRBV19 combines with J gene TRBJ2-7; the match to TRBD1 covers 7 bases. V lost 4 bases to trimming and J lost 2 bases; unmatched junction nucleotides: 11. The CDR3 is 16 residues long. The V gene's germline CDR1 is LNHDA and CDR2 SQIVND (reference sequence). This chain's CDR3 is CASSNYAGGIPYEQYF. DNA for the CDR3: TGTGCCAGTAGTAATTACGCAGGGGGAATACCCTACGAGCAGTACTTC.

V usage is TRBV2 and J usage is TRBJ1-6; D uncertain. V lost 6 bases, J lost 5 bases, and 14 bases lay in between. The germline CDR1 and CDR2 sequences are SNHLY and FYNNEI. The CDR3 runs to 15 residues. The CDR3 region has the DNA TGTGCCAGCAGAGCGACCGGGAGCAATAATTCACCCCTCCACTTT. It codes for CASRATGSNNSPLHF.

The V call is TRBV4-2, the J call TRBJ2-4, with 7 bases identical to TRBD2. The germline V gene has CDR1 LGHNA and CDR2 YNFKEQ. The CDR3 runs 19 residues. V lost 0 bases to trimming and J lost 0 bases; unmatched junction nucleotides: 11. The CDR3 loop is CASSQDSPPAGLAKNIQYF. CDR3 in DNA: TGTGCCAGCAGCCAAGATAGTCCCCCAGCGGGACTAGCCAAAAACATTCAGTACTTC.

This rearrangement joins TRBV19 to TRBJ1-2; a possible D gene is TRBD1 (5 bases). The CDR3 sequence is 15 residues long. V gave up 5 bases and J gave up 0 bases, with 13 bases separating them. Germline V gives CDR1 LNHDA, CDR2 SQIVND (reference sequence). The CDR3 sequence is CASSPRQRANYGYTF. Written as DNA, the CDR3 is TGTGCCAGTAGTCCACGACAGCGAGCTAACTATGGCTACACCTTC.

The chain links TRBV2 to TRBJ1-1; no reliable D call. Looked up from germline, CDR1 is SNHLY and CDR2 is FYNNEI. V was cut by 6 bases and J by 0 bases, with 8 bases left in between. CDR3 length: 13 residues. CDR3 nucleotides: TGTGCCAGCAGAACGACTGTGAACACTGAAGCTTTCTTT. It specifies CASRTTVNTEAFF.

This chain joins TRBV4-3 and TRBJ2-2; 9 positions agree with TRBD2. The CDR3 runs to 18 residues. Germline assignment: CDR1 LGHNA and CDR2 YSLEER. Germline trimming cut 0 bases from V and 3 bases from J; bases unmatched to any gene: 8. The CDR3 DNA reads as TGCGCCAGCAGCCAAGATGGGGGACTAGCTTTTGACACCGGGGAGCTGTTTTTT. Translating gives CASSQDGGLAFDTGELFF.

This chain connects TRBV7-6 to TRBJ2-1; perhaps TRBD2 as D (5 bases). This CDR3 has 12 residues. The V end was cut by 4 bases, the J end by 11 bases, with 12 bases between. Germline V lookup: CDR1 SGHVS, CDR2 FNYEAQ. The CDR3 here is CASSSGDPQQFF. The CDR3, as DNA: TGTGCCAGCAGCTCCGGGGATCCCCAGCAGTTCTTC.

The chain has TRBV6-5 and TRBJ2-4; 8 nucleotides align to TRBD2. The V gene's germline CDR1 is MNHEY and CDR2 SVGAGI. The CDR3 runs to 12 residues. V was pared by 4 bases and J by 9 bases, with 2 bases of the junction left unmatched. The CDR3 DNA reads as TGTGCCAGCAGTTCCACTAGCGGCATTCAGTACTTC. It yields the protein CASSSTSGIQYF.

This chain links TRBV4-2 with TRBJ1-2; unclear D gene. The CDR3 length is 15 residues. From germline, CDR1 is LGHNA and CDR2 YNFKEQ. V lost 0 bases and J 6 bases, leaving 14 bases between the germline ends. CDR3 sequence (DNA): TGTGCCAGCAGCCAAGATCACTCGGTATTAGATGGCTACACCTTC. Translating it yields CASSQDHSVLDGYTF.

The rearrangement links TRBV5-1 to TRBJ2-1; tentatively, D is TRBD2 (6 bases). Trimming cost V 7 bases and J 7 bases, with 18 bases left between them. From germline, CDR1 is SGHRS and CDR2 YFSETQ. The CDR3 consists of 14 residues. The CDR3, as DNA: TGCGCCAGCGCTACGGGAGCTCAGGGTAATGAGCAGTTCTTC. It specifies CASATGAQGNEQFF.

DNA of the CDR3: TGTGCCACCACGATTAAGGCAGGGGGTGATGGCTACACCTTC. It yields the protein CATTIKAGGDGYTF. The chain recombines TRBV4-2 with TRBJ1-2; the match to TRBD1 covers 7 bases. Germline V gene data show CDR1 as LGHNA and CDR2 as YNFKEQ. This CDR3 spans 14 amino acids. V was pared by 10 bases and J by 6 bases, with 14 bases of the junction left unmatched.

The rearrangement links TRBV2 to TRBJ2-3; D is perhaps TRBD2 (6 bases). Germline-derived CDR1 and CDR2 are SNHLY and FYNNEI. With 6 bases removed from V and 6 bases from J, the gap between germline ends came to 16 bases. The length of the CDR3 is 14 residues. CDR3 residues: CASRRGTSADTQYF. In DNA, the CDR3 is TGTGCCAGCAGACGGGGGACCTCCGCGGATACGCAGTATTTT.

This rearrangement joins TRBV18 to TRBJ2-1; D possibly uses TRBD1 or TRBD2 (7 bases each). Germline V lookup: CDR1 KGHSH, CDR2 LQKENI. CDR3 length: 13 residues. V was trimmed by 6 bases and J by 5 bases, leaving 11 bases between them. The CDR3 sequence is CASSPGGDNEQFF. DNA of the CDR3: TGTGCCAGCTCCCCAGGGGGGGACAATGAGCAGTTCTTC.